This is a list of T cell receptor beta chains from one sample in a study of T cells in Graves' hyperthyroidism and ophthalmopathy. TCRdb analysed the multiplex PCR reads with MiXCR anew, one entry per CDR3 protein. Of a few hundred thousand distinct CDR3 sequences listed, 15% to 19% are singletons. The sequenced material came from blood. Receptors were obtained from a young woman with Graves' hyperthyroidism. Each CDR3 is given with its conserved first and last residue. D genes are given only for firm matches. Size values are once, few and many counts, or a class for expanded clones, and some rows have none.

j_gene: TRBJ1-1; d_gene: NA; abundance: NA; v_gene: TRBV6-2/TRBV6-3; CDR3aa: CASSYGAFGTEAFF; CDR3nt: TGTGCCAGCAGTTACGGGGCGTTCGGCACTGAAGCTTTCTTT
j_gene: TRBJ2-3; d_gene: TRBD2; abundance: many; v_gene: TRBV7-2; CDR3aa: CASSRTSGSPGTDTQYF; CDR3nt: TGTGCCAGCAGCCGGACTAGCGGGAGCCCCGGAACAGATACGCAGTATTTT
j_gene: TRBJ2-1; d_gene: TRBD2; abundance: NA; v_gene: TRBV9; CDR3aa: CASSVGAGVNEQFF; CDR3nt: TGTGCCAGCAGCGTAGGAGCGGGGGTCAATGAGCAGTTCTTC
j_gene: TRBJ2-7; d_gene: TRBD1; abundance: NA; v_gene: TRBV29-1; CDR3aa: CSALTGGAYEQYF; CDR3nt: TGCAGCGCTTTGACAGGGGGCGCCTACGAGCAGTACTTC
j_gene: TRBJ2-7; d_gene: TRBD1; abundance: few; v_gene: TRBV2; CDR3aa: CASRTGAYEQYF; CDR3nt: TGTGCCAGTCGGACAGGGGCCTACGAGCAGTACTTC
j_gene: TRBJ2-3; d_gene: NA; abundance: NA; v_gene: TRBV2; CDR3aa: CASSEGRTGADTQYF; CDR3nt: TGTGCCAGCAGTGAAGGCCGAACGGGAGCGGATACGCAGTATTTT
j_gene: TRBJ2-7; d_gene: NA; abundance: NA; v_gene: TRBV5-5; CDR3aa: CASSLTKAYEQYF; CDR3nt: TGTGCCAGCAGCTTGACAAAGGCCTACGAGCAGTACTTC
j_gene: TRBJ2-7; d_gene: TRBD1; abundance: NA; v_gene: TRBV20-1; CDR3aa: CSAMPGQTQYF; CDR3nt: TGCAGTGCGATGCCGGGACAGACGCAGTACTTC
j_gene: TRBJ2-2; d_gene: TRBD2; abundance: NA; v_gene: TRBV15; CDR3aa: CATRGDEWGTSSAGELFF; CDR3nt: TGTGCCACCAGAGGGGACGAGTGGGGGACTAGCTCGGCCGGGGAGCTGTTTTTT
j_gene: TRBJ2-2; d_gene: NA; abundance: NA; v_gene: TRBV3-1; CDR3aa: CASGRITNTGELFF; CDR3nt: TGTGCCAGCGGGAGAATTACGAACACCGGGGAGCTGTTTTTT
j_gene: TRBJ2-7; d_gene: NA; abundance: many; v_gene: TRBV6-5; CDR3aa: CASSYSLGDTSFTHYEQYF; CDR3nt: TGTGCCAGCAGTTACTCGCTAGGAGACACATCATTCACACACTACGAGCAGTACTTC
j_gene: TRBJ1-1; d_gene: NA; abundance: many; v_gene: TRBV20-1; CDR3aa: CSARDPRQLNTEAFF; CDR3nt: TGCAGTGCTAGAGATCCTCGACAGCTAAACACTGAAGCTTTCTTT
j_gene: TRBJ2-7; d_gene: NA; abundance: many; v_gene: TRBV27; CDR3aa: CASGSLGPYEQYF; CDR3nt: TGTGCCAGCGGCTCCCTGGGGCCCTACGAGCAGTACTTC
j_gene: TRBJ2-1; d_gene: NA; abundance: few; v_gene: TRBV4-3; CDR3aa: CASSQSRSSYNEQFF; CDR3nt: TGCGCCAGCAGCCAAAGTAGGAGCTCCTACAATGAGCAGTTCTTC
j_gene: TRBJ2-1; d_gene: NA; abundance: few; v_gene: TRBV15; CDR3aa: CATSREEVLDNEQFF; CDR3nt: TGTGCCACCAGCAGGGAGGAGGTTCTGGACAATGAGCAGTTCTTC
j_gene: TRBJ2-1; d_gene: TRBD2; abundance: few; v_gene: TRBV24-1; CDR3aa: CATSVAGGSEQFF; CDR3nt: TGTGCCACCAGTGTTGCGGGAGGGAGTGAGCAGTTCTTC
j_gene: TRBJ1-5; d_gene: NA; abundance: NA; v_gene: TRBV20-1; CDR3aa: CSANKGGGDLNQPQHF; CDR3nt: TGCAGTGCTAATAAGGGGGGAGGAGATCTTAATCAGCCCCAGCATTTT
j_gene: TRBJ2-7; d_gene: NA; abundance: NA; v_gene: TRBV28; CDR3aa: CASSLLAGSEQYF; CDR3nt: TGTGCCAGCAGTTTACTGGCGGGGAGCGAGCAGTACTTC
j_gene: TRBJ1-1; d_gene: NA; abundance: NA; v_gene: TRBV7-6; CDR3aa: CASSLGGWTEAFF; CDR3nt: TGTGCCAGCAGCTTAGGGGGTTGGACTGAAGCTTTCTTT
j_gene: TRBJ2-7; d_gene: TRBD1; abundance: many; v_gene: TRBV10-3; CDR3aa: CATEQGANEQYF; CDR3nt: TGTGCCACGGAACAGGGGGCTAACGAGCAGTACTTC
j_gene: TRBJ2-3; d_gene: NA; abundance: NA; v_gene: TRBV4-1; CDR3aa: CASSQATSADTQYF; CDR3nt: TGCGCCAGCAGCCAAGCGACGAGTGCAGATACGCAGTATTTT
j_gene: TRBJ2-1; d_gene: NA; abundance: NA; v_gene: TRBV12-3/TRBV12-4; CDR3aa: CASRPGGAPYNEQLF; CDR3nt: TGTGCCAGCAGGCCAGGGGGGGCCCCCTACAATGAGCAGCTCTTC
j_gene: TRBJ1-5; d_gene: TRBD1; abundance: NA; v_gene: TRBV19; CDR3aa: CASSTGTGGYQPQHF; CDR3nt: TGTGCCAGTAGCACCGGGACAGGGGGTTATCAGCCCCAGCATTTT
j_gene: TRBJ2-4; d_gene: TRBD2; abundance: few; v_gene: TRBV29-1; CDR3aa: CSVDRLAGTKNIQYF; CDR3nt: TGCAGCGTTGACAGGCTAGCGGGAACTAAAAACATTCAGTACTTC
j_gene: TRBJ2-1; d_gene: TRBD2; abundance: many; v_gene: TRBV20-1; CDR3aa: CSARHPLAGVNNEQFF; CDR3nt: TGCAGTGCTAGACACCCTCTAGCGGGAGTAAACAATGAGCAGTTCTTC